This is a list of T cell receptor beta chains from one sample in a study of blood T cell repertoires in COVID-19. Assay: immunoSEQ multiplex PCR; the TCRdb copy retains only in-frame clones and omits some. This repertoire shows 150,000 to 200,000 clones, 79% found once; its top ten account for about 6.5%. Sequencing used peripheral blood. The source of these receptors is a middle-aged woman with COVID-19, enrolled during active disease. Both conserved end residues are part of each CDR3. D genes are given only for firm matches. Clone size is given for some rows only: seen once, a few or many times, or a class if the clone is expanded.

size: -; D: TRBD1; J: TRBJ1-2; V: TRBV2; CDR3: CASRKPGQKLHSYGYTF; DNA: TGTGCCAGCAGGAAACCGGGACAGAAACTGCATAGCTATGGCTACACCTTC
size: -; D: -; J: TRBJ2-2; V: TRBV7-9; CDR3: CASSAQGIEAGELFF; DNA: TGTGCCAGCAGTGCCCAGGGGATTGAAGCCGGGGAGCTGTTTTTT
size: -; D: -; J: TRBJ2-7; V: TRBV11-2; CDR3: CASSLGRSNYEQYF; DNA: TGTGCCAGCAGCTTAGGCAGGTCCAATTACGAGCAGTACTTC
size: -; D: TRBD2; J: TRBJ2-5; V: TRBV6-6; CDR3: CASSPGLAGETQYF; DNA: TGTGCCAGCAGTCCCGGACTAGCGGGAGAGACCCAGTACTTC
size: -; D: TRBD2; J: TRBJ2-1; V: TRBV14; CDR3: CASSQDGLAVAYNEQFF; DNA: TGTGCCAGCAGCCAAGATGGGCTAGCGGTCGCCTACAATGAGCAGTTCTTC
size: -; D: -; J: TRBJ1-2; V: TRBV5-4; CDR3: CASSSLRDGYTF; DNA: TGTGCCAGCAGCTCCCTTCGGGATGGCTACACCTTC
size: -; D: -; J: TRBJ1-1; V: TRBV5-1; CDR3: CASSSGTEGVEAFF; DNA: TGCGCCAGCAGTTCGGGGACGGAGGGAGTTGAAGCTTTCTTT
size: -; D: TRBD1; J: TRBJ2-2; V: TRBV5-8; CDR3: CASSLRGPAGGELFF; DNA: TGTGCCAGCAGCTTGAGGGGGCCGGCGGGCGGGGAGCTGTTTTTT
size: -; D: -; J: TRBJ1-3; V: TRBV6-5; CDR3: CASRLASGNTIYF; DNA: TGTGCCAGCCGACTGGCCTCTGGAAACACCATATATTTT
size: few; D: -; J: TRBJ2-1; V: TRBV24-1; CDR3: CATSDSGWGRNEQFF; DNA: TGTGCCACCAGTGATTCGGGGTGGGGTAGGAATGAGCAGTTCTTC
size: -; D: -; J: TRBJ1-4; V: TRBV7-6; CDR3: CASSLESRSSATNEKLFF; DNA: TGTGCCAGCAGCTTAGAATCACGGAGCTCTGCAACTAATGAAAAACTGTTTTTT
size: few; D: TRBD1; J: TRBJ2-1; V: TRBV9; CDR3: CASSVGQGAKGYNEQFF; DNA: TGTGCCAGCAGCGTAGGACAGGGGGCGAAAGGCTACAATGAGCAGTTCTTC
size: -; D: -; J: TRBJ1-1; V: TRBV7-6; CDR3: CASSRIPSGGGVYTEAFF; DNA: TGTGCCAGCAGCCGGATCCCCTCGGGTGGGGGCGTGTACACTGAAGCTTTCTTT
size: -; D: TRBD1; J: TRBJ2-7; V: TRBV5-1; CDR3: CASSLVTGGSYEQYF; DNA: TGCGCCAGCAGCTTGGTCACAGGGGGTTCCTACGAGCAGTACTTC
size: -; D: TRBD1; J: TRBJ1-4; V: TRBV7-9; CDR3: CASSLARTGKVTNEKLFF; DNA: TGTGCCAGCAGCTTAGCCAGGACAGGGAAGGTGACTAATGAAAAACTGTTTTTT